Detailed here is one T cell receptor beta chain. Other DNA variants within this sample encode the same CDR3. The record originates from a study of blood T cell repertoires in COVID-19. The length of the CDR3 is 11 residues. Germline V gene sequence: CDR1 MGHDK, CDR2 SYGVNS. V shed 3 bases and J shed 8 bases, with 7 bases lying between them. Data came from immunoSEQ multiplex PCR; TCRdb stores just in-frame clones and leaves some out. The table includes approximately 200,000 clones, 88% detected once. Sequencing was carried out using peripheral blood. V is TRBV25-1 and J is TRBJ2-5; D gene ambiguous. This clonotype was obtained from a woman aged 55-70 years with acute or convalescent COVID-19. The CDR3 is CASSDTKTQYF. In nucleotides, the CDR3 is TGTGCCAGCAGTGACACAAAAACCCAGTACTTC.